The TCR beta chain described here comes from a study of blood T cells in healthy people across ages. This clonotype was found a few times. Its antigen is still unknown. A second roughly 6 to 12 cycle PCR used barcoded and J-beta primers. In TCRdb, the 5' RACE reads were re-called with MiXCR into one record per CDR3 protein. The sample yields 1.5 million to 2 million distinct CDR3 sequences, 28% seen once. Whole-study results and caveats: Among T cells, TCR beta diversity per million cells dropped roughly linearly as age rose.

Material for sequencing was blood. This TCR derives from a woman in her twenties or thirties in good health.

The CDR3 region is CASSLTHFGHRTQYF. The DNA for the CDR3 is TGTGCCAGCAGCTTAACCCACTTTGGCCACCGTACGCAGTATTTT. The rearrangement uses TRBV7-2 and TRBJ2-3; D remains ambiguous. The length of the CDR3 is 15 residues. Germline loops: CDR1 SGHTA, CDR2 FQGNSA. V was clipped by 2 bases and J by 8 bases, with 17 bases between them.